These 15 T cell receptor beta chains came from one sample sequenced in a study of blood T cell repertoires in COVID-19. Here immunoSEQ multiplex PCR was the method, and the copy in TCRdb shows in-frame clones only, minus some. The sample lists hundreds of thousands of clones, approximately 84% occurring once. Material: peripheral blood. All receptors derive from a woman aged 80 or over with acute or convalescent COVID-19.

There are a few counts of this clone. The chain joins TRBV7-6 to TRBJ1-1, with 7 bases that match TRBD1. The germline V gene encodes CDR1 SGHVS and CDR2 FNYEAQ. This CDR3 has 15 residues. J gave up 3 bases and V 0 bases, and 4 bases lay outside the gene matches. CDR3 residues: CASSLAQGWDTEAFF. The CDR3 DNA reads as TGTGCCAGCAGCTTAGCACAGGGGTGGGACACTGAAGCTTTCTTT.

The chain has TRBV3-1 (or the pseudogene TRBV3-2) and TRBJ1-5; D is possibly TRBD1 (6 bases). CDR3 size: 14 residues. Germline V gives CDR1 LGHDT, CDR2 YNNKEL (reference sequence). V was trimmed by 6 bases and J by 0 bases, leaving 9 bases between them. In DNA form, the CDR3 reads TGTGCCAGCAGTGACAGGACTAGCAATCAGCCCCAGCATTTT. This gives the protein CASSDRTSNQPQHF.

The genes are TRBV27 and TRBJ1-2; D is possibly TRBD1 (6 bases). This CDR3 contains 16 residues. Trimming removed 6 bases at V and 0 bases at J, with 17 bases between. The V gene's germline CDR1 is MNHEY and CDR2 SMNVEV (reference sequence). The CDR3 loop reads CASSNFPGAANYGYTF. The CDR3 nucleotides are TGTGCCAGCAGCAACTTTCCAGGGGCAGCTAACTATGGCTACACCTTC.

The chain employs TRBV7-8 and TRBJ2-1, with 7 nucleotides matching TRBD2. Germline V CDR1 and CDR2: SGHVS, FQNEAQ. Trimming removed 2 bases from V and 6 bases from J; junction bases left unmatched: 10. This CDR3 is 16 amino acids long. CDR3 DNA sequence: TGTGCCAGCAGCTTATCTGAGCTAGCGGCCCTCAATGAGCAGTTCTTC. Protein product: CASSLSELAALNEQFF.

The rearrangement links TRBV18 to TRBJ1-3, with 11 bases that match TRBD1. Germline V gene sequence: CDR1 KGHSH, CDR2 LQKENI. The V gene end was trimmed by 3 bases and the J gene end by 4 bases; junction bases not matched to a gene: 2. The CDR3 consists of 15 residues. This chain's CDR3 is CASSPGQGVGNTIYF. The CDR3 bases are TGTGCCAGCTCACCGGGACAGGGGGTCGGAAACACCATATATTTT.

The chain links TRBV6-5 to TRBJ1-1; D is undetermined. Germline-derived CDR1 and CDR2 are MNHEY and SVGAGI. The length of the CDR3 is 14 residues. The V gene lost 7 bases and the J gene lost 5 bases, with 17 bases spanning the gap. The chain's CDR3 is CASILERVGTEAFF. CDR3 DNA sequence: TGTGCCAGCATCTTAGAGCGGGTGGGGACTGAAGCTTTCTTT.

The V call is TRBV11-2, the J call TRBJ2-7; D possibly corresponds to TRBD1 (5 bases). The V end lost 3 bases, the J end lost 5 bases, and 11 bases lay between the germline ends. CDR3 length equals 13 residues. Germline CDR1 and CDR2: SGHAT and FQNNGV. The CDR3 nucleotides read TGTGCCAGCAGCTTGCGAAGGGGCAACGAGCAGTACTTC. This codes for CASSLRRGNEQYF.

The CDR3 region is CASSLDRTGAADTQYF. CDR3 in DNA: TGTGCCAGCAGCTTAGATAGGACAGGGGCAGCCGATACGCAGTATTTT. The V gene is TRBV11-2, the J gene TRBJ2-3, with 9 bases identical to TRBD1. With 0 bases clipped from V and 6 bases from J, the junction kept 7 bases outside the gene matches. The CDR3 is 16 residues long. The germline gives CDR1 SGHAT, CDR2 FQNNGV.

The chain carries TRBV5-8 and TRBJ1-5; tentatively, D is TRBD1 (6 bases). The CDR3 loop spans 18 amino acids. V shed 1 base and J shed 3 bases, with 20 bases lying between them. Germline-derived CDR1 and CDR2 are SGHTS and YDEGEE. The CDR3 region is CASSLWGRPGTNNQPQHF. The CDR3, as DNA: TGTGCCAGCAGCTTGTGGGGTCGGCCGGGGACAAACAATCAGCCCCAGCATTTT.

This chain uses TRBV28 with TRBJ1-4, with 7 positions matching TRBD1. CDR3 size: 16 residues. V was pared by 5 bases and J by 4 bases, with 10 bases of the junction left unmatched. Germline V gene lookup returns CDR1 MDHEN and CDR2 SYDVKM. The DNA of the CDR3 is TGTGCCAGCAGTATCCTGGGACAGACCTATAATGAAAAACTGTTTTTT. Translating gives CASSILGQTYNEKLFF. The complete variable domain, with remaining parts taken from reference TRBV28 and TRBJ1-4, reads DVKVTQSSRYLVKRTGEKVFLECVQDMDHENMFWYRQDPGLGLRLIYFSYDVKMKEKGDIPEGYSVSREKKERFSLILESASTNQTSMYLCASSILGQTYNEKLFFGSGTQLSVL.

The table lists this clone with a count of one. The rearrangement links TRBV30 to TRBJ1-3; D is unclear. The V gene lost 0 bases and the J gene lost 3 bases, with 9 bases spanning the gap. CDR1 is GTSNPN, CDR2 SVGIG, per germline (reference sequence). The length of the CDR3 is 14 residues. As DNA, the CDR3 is TGTGCCTGGAGTGTAAGCCCCTTTGGAAACACCATATATTTT. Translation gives CAWSVSPFGNTIYF.

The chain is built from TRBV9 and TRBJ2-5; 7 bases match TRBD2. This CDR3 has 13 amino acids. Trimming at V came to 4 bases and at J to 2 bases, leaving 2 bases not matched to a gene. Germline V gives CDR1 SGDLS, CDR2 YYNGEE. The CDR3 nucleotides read TGTGCCAGCAGCACTAGCGAACAAGAGACCCAGTACTTC. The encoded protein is CASSTSEQETQYF.

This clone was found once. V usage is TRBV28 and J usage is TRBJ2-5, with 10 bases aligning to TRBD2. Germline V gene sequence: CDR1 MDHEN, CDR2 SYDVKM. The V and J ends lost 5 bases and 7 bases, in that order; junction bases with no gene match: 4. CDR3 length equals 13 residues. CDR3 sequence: CASSLAGEGTQYF. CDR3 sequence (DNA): TGTGCCAGCAGTCTAGCGGGAGAAGGGACCCAGTACTTC.

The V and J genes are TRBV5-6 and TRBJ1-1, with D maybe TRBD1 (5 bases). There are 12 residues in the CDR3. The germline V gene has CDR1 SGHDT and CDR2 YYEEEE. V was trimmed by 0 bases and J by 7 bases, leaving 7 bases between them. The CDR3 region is CASSLEGIEAFF. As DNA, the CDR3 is TGTGCCAGCAGCTTGGAGGGGATTGAAGCTTTCTTT.

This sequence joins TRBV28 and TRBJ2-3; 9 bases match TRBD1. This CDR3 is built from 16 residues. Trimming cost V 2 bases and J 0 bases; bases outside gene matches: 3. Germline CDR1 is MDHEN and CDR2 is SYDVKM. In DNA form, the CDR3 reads TGTGCCAGCAGTTTAACAGGGGGCGGGAGCACAGATACGCAGTATTTT. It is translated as CASSLTGGGSTDTQYF.